This T cell receptor (beta chain) was sequenced for a study of radiation and T cells in renal cell carcinoma. Study-level background: Nephrectomy followed 15 Gy stereotactic body radiation by 4 weeks. General study results and limits: Top tumor clonotypes rose in blood 2 weeks post-radiation, then contracted.

The time point is: baseline pretreatment blood. The treatment denotes: 15 Gy SBRT to primary tumor, nephrectomy 4 weeks later. Blood was sampled at baseline, 2 weeks and 4 weeks after SBRT. This renal cell carcinoma was of the clear cell type. Profiling relied on immunoSEQ multiplex PCR, and the TCRdb table lists in-frame clones only, not all of them. In the table there are 70,000 to 100,000 clones, about four fifths of which are singletons. The CDR3 runs to 14 residues. Trimming at V came to 5 bases and at J to 6 bases, leaving 6 bases not matched to a gene. The germline V gene has CDR1 MNHEY and CDR2 SMNVEV (reference sequence). Note on this clone: Its antigen is undetermined.

The sample was blood, taken from a patient whose treatment included radiotherapy and nephrectomy. The TCR sequence derives from a man between 60 and 75 years old with renal cell carcinoma. The rearrangement uses TRBV27 and TRBJ2-2, with 7 bases aligning to TRBD1. CDR3 amino acids: CASSLNRGSGELFF. CDR3 DNA sequence: TGTGCCAGCAGTCTAAACAGGGGATCCGGGGAGCTGTTTTTT.